This paragraph reports one T cell receptor beta chain. The entry originates in a study of glioma-infiltrating T cells after dendritic cell vaccination. Study-wide context: Treatment, given 2003 to 2012, was autologous tumor lysate-pulsed dendritic cell vaccination.

CDR3 length: 12 residues. The V gene's germline CDR1 is SNHLY and CDR2 FYNNEI. The V end lost 5 bases, the J end lost 12 bases, and 14 bases lay between the germline ends. Clones were read by immunoSEQ multiplex PCR, and TCRdb kept only the in-frame ones, dropping some. Among roughly 70,000 clones, approximately 80% were seen once, and the ten largest hold around 1.9%. PBMC sampling occurred before vaccination, two weeks after the third dose, and at progression. The TCR comes from a human donor with glioblastoma. The chain joins TRBV2 to TRBJ2-4, with a possible D match to TRBD1 (5 bases). This sample comprised blood, obtained before dendritic cell vaccination. The CDR3, as DNA: TGTGCCAGCAGTTCCAGGGTGGAGTATCAGTACTTC. Amino acid sequence: CASSSRVEYQYF.